This TCR beta chain is from a study of shared T cell receptors in the human thymus. The assay was immunoSEQ multiplex PCR, and TCRdb's table has in-frame clones only and misses some. The data show hundreds of thousands of clones, about four fifths seen once. With 7 bases clipped from V and 2 bases from J, the junction kept 9 bases outside the gene matches. Germline V gene sequence: CDR1 MNHNS, CDR2 SASEGT. The length of the CDR3 is 15 residues. These data also featured in a second study, about human thymus T cells. From that paper: There appeared to be biased usage of V and J genes in thymic and blood repertoires.

This rearrangement joins TRBV6-1 to TRBJ2-7, with TRBD2 identical over 9 bases. This TCR derives from a boy under two years old with a congenital heart defect. Sequencing input: thymocytes. The CDR3 DNA reads TGTGCCAGCAACTCCCGCGGGAGGGCCGCCTACGAGCAGTACTTC. Its protein is CASNSRGRAAYEQYF.